This note documents a single TCR beta chain sequence. No cognate antigen has been identified for it. Base qualities were left out, and no much larger clone turns up one base away. The collaborating institutions used their own protocols to collect whole blood in K2EDTA tubes. For TCRbeta analysis, collaborator samples were shipped as frozen whole blood, as isolated PBMCs, or as DNA extracted from either sample type. These data come from a study of blood T cell repertoires in COVID-19 (dated by TCRdb to the early 2020s). With regard to the full study: Collaborator samples came from the United States, Italy and Spain and covered acute and convalescent phases of COVID-19. The repertoires were released in a freely available public database intended as a resource for research on the immune response to SARS-CoV-2. The dataset comprised deeply sampled blood TCRbeta repertoires from subjects exposed to, actively infected with, or recovered from COVID-19. Nearly every sample came with metadata listing a de-identified subject ID, COVID-19 status, age in years and sex. The material from the prospective study consisted of cDNA or gDNA derived from T cells, B-cell-depleted T cells, or PBMCs. Samples came from the ongoing ImmuneRACE study (first 160 participants) plus 1,254 subjects from 6 global collaborators. HLA class I and class II types, where available, came from metadata supplied by the sample provider rather than from assay-based typing.

Findings and caveats that apply to the study as a whole: The quantity of clinical and demographic metadata differed by source and by participant and was supplied without curation.

The immunoSEQ Assay, a bias-controlled multiplex PCR, was used to amplify TCRbeta CDR3 regions from genomic DNA. On the study's bioinformatics: The number of nucleated cells in each sample was estimated from the amplification of reference gene primers within the assay. To quantify the absolute abundance of each unique TCRbeta CDR3 rearrangement, sequence reads were collapsed and filtered. Productive Simpson clonality was computed per sample as the square root of Simpson's diversity index over productive rearrangements. TCRdb mirrors the immuneACCESS table, restricted to in-frame sequences. Some clones are absent from its copies; in checked studies, under half trace to an unresolved V gene, and the reason for the others is unknown. V and J calls and clone size come straight from that table; D and trimming were deduced from the DNA. The sample profile shows about 110,000 clones; 80% to 90% of them were found once. The ten largest account for 2.4% of the sample.

Trimming takes 2 bases off V and 1 base off J; junction bases not matched to a gene: 4. Inclusive of the bounding cysteine and phenylalanine, the CDR3 is 15 residues long. Solely the CDR3 DNA is kept, with 45 bases framed from the first base. CDR1 KGHSH and CDR2 LQKENI are derived from the germline V gene. The rearranged segments are TRBV18 and TRBJ2-5; 7 junctional bases match TRBD1. The sequenced material came from peripheral blood. The sequence came from a human donor in a cohort sampled during active COVID-19. The DNA sequence follows: TGTGCCAGCTCACCAACCGGGACAGCCCAAGAGACCCAGTACTTC. Translation gives CASSPTGTAQETQYF.